This T cell receptor (beta chain) was sequenced in a study of shared clonotypes between healthy human individuals. As for the study in general: Those who served as donors were a couple of women and a few men between the ages of 18 and 49.

To note about this clone: Its antigen is as yet unknown.

V dropped 6 bases and J dropped 0 bases, with 13 bases sitting between them. The CDR3 extends over 15 amino acids. Germline V CDR1 and CDR2: SGHRS, YFSETQ. Findings of the study overall: Genetic and exposure-history diversity was limited by the few donors.

The donor population consisted of healthy HIV-negative adults with no recent acute infections or vaccinations. The test was conducted at deep level. The method was immunoSEQ multiplex PCR; TCRdb's version includes in-frame clones alone and lacks a portion of them. The sample comprises about 490,000 clones, about 80% of which are singletons, and about 12% rests with the top ten. This sequence was found in a woman aged 35 to 49 in good health. Some clones in this sample may be carry-over from other donors' samples. Material: PBMCs. The chain combines TRBV5-1 with TRBJ2-1; the D gene could be TRBD1 or TRBD2 (5 bases each). Written as DNA, the CDR3 is TGCGCCAGCACCCCGAGGGGAAGCTCCTACAATGAGCAGTTCTTC. Protein product: CASTPRGSSYNEQFF.